This is a list of T cell receptor beta chains from one sample in a study of CD8 T cells in Susac syndrome. In TCRdb, the immunoSEQ multiplex PCR reads were re-called with MiXCR into one record per CDR3 protein. The sample consists of around 280,000 distinct CDR3 sequences, about 85% of them appearing once. Sequenced: CD8+ T cells from PBMCs. The origin of the receptors is a human donor with multiple sclerosis. Each CDR3 is given with its conserved first and last residue. A D gene is named only where the DNA matches it firmly. Only some rows state a clone size, as once, few, many or a class for expanded clones.

>-|TRBV20-1|TRBD2|TRBJ2-1
CSARREDQREGRKEQFF
TGCAGTGCTAGAAGGGAAGATCAGCGGGAGGGCCGAAAAGAGCAGTTCTTC
>few|TRBV11-2|-|TRBJ2-7
CASSTLVYEQYF
TGTGCCAGCAGCACCCTAGTCTACGAGCAGTACTTC
>-|TRBV5-6|-|TRBJ1-1
CASSFPQQNTEAFF
TGTGCCAGCAGTTTTCCACAGCAGAACACTGAAGCTTTCTTT
>-|TRBV2|-|TRBJ2-1
CASPTGNEQFF
TGTGCCAGCCCGACTGGGAATGAGCAGTTCTTC
>-|TRBV6-5|-|TRBJ1-2
CASRTRGRYGYTF
TGTGCCAGCAGGACACGGGGCCGTTATGGCTACACCTTC
>-|TRBV7-9|-|TRBJ2-5
CASSLQKETQYF
TGTGCCAGCAGCTTACAGAAAGAGACCCAGTACTTC
>-|TRBV20-1|-|TRBJ1-2
CSARPAVRYGYTF
TGCAGTGCCCGCCCTGCCGTCCGTTATGGCTACACCTTC
>-|TRBV5-1|TRBD2|TRBJ2-5
CASSLPAREAQYF
TGCGCCAGCAGCTTGCCAGCCCGGGAGGCCCAGTACTTC
>-|TRBV6-5|TRBD1|TRBJ1-1
CASRDRARNTEAFF
TGTGCCAGCAGAGACAGGGCGAGGAACACTGAAGCTTTCTTT
>-|TRBV27|-|TRBJ2-1
CASSQPGLGYNEQFF
TGTGCCAGCAGCCAGCCGGGACTGGGTTACAATGAGCAGTTCTTC
>-|TRBV27|TRBD1|TRBJ2-7
CASSSYPTGGYDEQYF
TGTGCCAGCAGTTCTTATCCTACAGGGGGCTACGACGAGCAGTACTTC
>few|TRBV27|TRBD2|TRBJ2-1
CASSLSGEGYNEQFF
TGTGCCAGCAGTTTATCCGGGGAGGGGTACAATGAGCAGTTCTTC
>-|TRBV4-2|-|TRBJ2-7
CASSQGPIHPAYEQYF
TGTGCCAGCAGCCAAGGACCCATACACCCGGCCTACGAGCAGTACTTC
>-|TRBV20-1|-|TRBJ2-1
CSAATPEPSSYNEQFF
TGCAGTGCTGCCACCCCTGAACCAAGCTCCTACAATGAGCAGTTCTTC
>few|TRBV6-5|TRBD2|TRBJ2-5
CASSYWASGWETQYF
TGTGCCAGCAGTTACTGGGCTAGCGGATGGGAGACCCAGTACTTC
>-|TRBV7-9|-|TRBJ2-7
CASSAAGHSLREQYF
TGTGCCAGCAGCGCAGCGGGACACTCTCTACGGGAGCAGTACTTC
>-|TRBV2|-|TRBJ2-2
CASSDLVPRGSGELFF
TGTGCCAGCAGTGACTTGGTCCCTCGGGGGTCCGGGGAGCTGTTTTTT
>-|TRBV27|TRBD1|TRBJ2-5
CASTWTGGAETQYF
TGTGCCAGCACCTGGACAGGGGGCGCAGAGACCCAGTACTTC
>-|TRBV30|TRBD2|TRBJ2-1
CAWTKRETNEQFF
TGTGCCTGGACAAAGCGGGAGACCAATGAGCAGTTCTTC
>-|TRBV11-2|-|TRBJ2-1
CASSPLGSASSYNEQFF
TGTGCCAGCAGCCCTTTAGGGAGCGCAAGCTCCTACAATGAGCAGTTCTTC
>-|TRBV12-3/TRBV12-4|-|TRBJ1-1
CASSPQGSTEAFF
TGTGCCAGCAGTCCTCAGGGGAGCACTGAAGCTTTCTTT
>-|TRBV7-2|TRBD2|TRBJ2-4
CASSLSATGDRLASKNIQYF
TGTGCCAGCAGCTTATCGGCTACGGGAGACCGACTAGCTTCCAAAAACATTCAGTACTTC
>-|TRBV19|-|TRBJ1-1
CASSIARGTTEAFF
TGTGCCAGTAGTATAGCGAGAGGGACCACTGAAGCTTTCTTT
>-|TRBV19|-|TRBJ1-1
CASRIRGGALRTEAFF
TGTGCCAGTAGAATCCGTGGGGGAGCCCTTCGAACTGAAGCTTTCTTT
>-|TRBV7-9|-|TRBJ1-1
CASSLEANTEAFF
TGTGCCAGCAGCTTAGAAGCGAACACTGAAGCTTTCTTT
>-|TRBV27|-|TRBJ1-4
CASSLLGTGNEKLFF
TGTGCCAGCAGTTTGTTGGGGACTGGAAATGAAAAACTGTTTTTT
>-|TRBV6-5|-|TRBJ1-6
CASSTYGHNNSPLHF
TGTGCCAGCAGTACATACGGGCATAATAATTCACCCCTCCACTTT
>-|TRBV14|-|TRBJ1-1
CASSRDRGWTEAFF
TGTGCCAGCAGCCGAGATAGGGGATGGACTGAAGCTTTCTTT
>few|TRBV11-2|TRBD2|TRBJ2-3
CASSLVPTSASTDTQYF
TGTGCCAGCAGCTTAGTCCCGACTAGCGCAAGCACAGATACGCAGTATTTT
>-|TRBV5-1|-|TRBJ1-6
CASSLVWNSPLHF
TGCGCCAGCAGCTTGGTTTGGAATTCACCCCTCCACTTT
>-|TRBV7-2|-|TRBJ1-1
CASSLRGFTEAFF
TGTGCCAGCAGCTTAAGGGGTTTTACTGAAGCTTTCTTT